The present TCR beta chain was sequenced within a study of cytomegalovirus exposure and HLA in healthy donors (TCRdb year 2017). For the wider study: An earlier analysis of approximately 600 of the donors reported approximately 290 Gb of sequence data and some 120 million unique TCR beta sequences from 150 million to 200 million T cells. An early release covering roughly 580 HLA-typed donors comprised roughly 300 gigabases of sequencing data and approximately 80 million unique TCR sequences. Among the roughly 400 genotyped donors, under 90% belonged to the genetic ancestry cluster associated with self-reported Caucasian donors. The study aimed to test whether signatures of past pathogen exposure could be identified by cataloging public T cell receptors. The study used immunosequencing to profile the T cell repertoires of 670 or so subjects and linked those repertoires to cytomegalovirus serostatus. Along with the roughly 670-subject first cohort, a separate validation cohort of about 110 different subjects was used. To predict cytomegalovirus infection status, the study combined high-throughput TCR immunosequencing, statistical association of individual TCRs with disease status, and machine learning. In a later analysis, previously published TCR beta repertoires from roughly 710 donors were re-analyzed and high-resolution HLA genotyping was added so that TCR occurrence patterns could be studied. In the later analysis, no new phenotypic data were used to find candidate immune exposures; instead, reliance was placed on TCR beta sequences and their occurrence across donors. In an earlier analysis of a few hundred of the donors, high-throughput TCR beta sequencing was used to judge whether each TCR beta V gene segment behaved as functional or pseudogenic. Donor age, sex, ethnicity and CMV serostatus were compiled alongside the repertoire data. A later genetic analysis took genome-wide SNP genotypes for 398 of the 666 donors and used that subset as a discovery cohort. Every discovery cohort repertoire had been produced on one sequencing platform. HLA typing covered class I and class II loci at four-digit resolution. The number of typed donors differed by locus: about 620-630 for A, B, C, DRB1 and DQB1; roughly 510 for DQA1; 606 for DPA1; and roughly 470 for DPB1. Several DR-DQ haplotypes were treated as single units for association and clustering because of strong linkage in the cohort. On average, around 240,000 unique TCR beta nucleotide sequences were sequenced per donor among 398 genotyped donors of the cohort, with 15% to 20% of those sequences being non-productive. The paper as a whole reports these results and caveats: Most TCR sequences were observed very rarely across donors, whereas some public TCRs were present in many individuals. In vitro tests confirmed that a few of the cytomegalovirus-associated TCR beta chains recognize cytomegalovirus antigens. Presence/absence analyses assumed roughly uniform sequencing depth across donors, an assumption that may not hold. Cytomegalovirus status was reported to be diagnosed by the classifier with high specificity and sensitivity in both the original and validation cohorts. A further reported finding was that TCR beta sequences accurately predicted the HLA-A and HLA-B alleles for most subjects in the first cohort. According to a later genetic analysis, donors in an Asian-associated ancestry cluster had fewer N-insertions in productive TCRs than the roughly 700-donor mean. According to a later analysis, parvovirus B19, influenza, CMV and Epstein-Barr virus appeared linked to several top co-occurrence clusters. Immune exposure information for the cohort was limited to CMV serostatus. Strong co-occurrence of HLA alleles, especially DR and DQ, made assigning TCR associations to individual alleles difficult. Because counts were too low, around 17 rarely observed V segments, including chromosome 9 orphons, were left out of the earlier analysis of roughly 600 of the donors. Compared with equally common non-associated chains, HLA-associated TCR beta chains in a later analysis were more clonally expanded and had lower generation probabilities. A later analysis found that TCR association rates varied across HLA loci, with DRB1 alleles showing the most associated TCRs and HLA-C alleles the fewest. An association between a missense DCLRE1C variant and V-gene and J-gene trimming of TCR beta chains was found in a later genetic analysis and replicated in an independent cohort. In an earlier analysis of fewer than 700 of the donors, most TCR beta V segments appeared in productive rearrangements about 90% or about 30% of the time, broadly matching IMGT annotations. The sequencing pipeline was judged likely to have produced a cluster of highly shared sequence variants as a technical artifact. Linkage disequilibrium might explain the correlated functional status among segregating V segments, but an unknown experimental factor could not be excluded. According to the authors, the approach could potentially be generalized to other disease states and immunological phenotypes. A later analysis found that most CMV-associated TCR beta chains appeared HLA-restricted, with HLA associations seemingly driven largely by CMV exposure. Because some donors lacked HLA typing at each locus, the association tests relied only on the typed subset. A total of 150 to 200 TCR beta chains were listed by the study as associated with cytomegalovirus. In this cohort, only TCR beta chains were sequenced, and detectable features were limited by the absence of alpha or paired-chain data. A later analysis associated about 16,000 TCR beta sequences with specific HLA alleles at a false discovery rate of 0.05.

To prepare the library, the immunoSEQ multiplex PCR assay was applied. The multiplex PCR relied on a mix of 60 forward primers for TCR Vbeta segments and 13 reverse primers for TCR Jbeta segments. A multiplex PCR assay on genomic DNA amplified the CDR3 region of rearranged TCR beta genes. The amplified TCR beta libraries were sequenced on the Illumina HiSeq System as 87-base-pair reads. On the study's bioinformatics: Across the 500 to 750 repertoires, a later analysis counted tens of millions of unique TCR beta chains, 9.5 million to 13 million of which were shared by at least two donors. To remove PCR and sequencing errors, raw reads were error-corrected and collapsed into unique sequences using a nearest-neighbor algorithm that merged closely related sequences. CDR3 sequences were aligned to IMGT reference sequences to assign V, D and J gene segments. For a sequence to be retained, a match of at least six nucleotides was required to both a V gene segment and a J gene segment. Rearrangements were called productive when the CDR3 lacked stop codons and stayed in frame with V and J; all others were non-productive. CDR3 was defined according to IMGT convention as the region running from the second conserved V-encoded cysteine to the conserved J-encoded phenylalanine. In an earlier analysis of 587 of the donors, sequences lacking an unambiguous match to a single V gene segment were excluded. In an earlier analysis of a few hundred of the donors, a V segment was called functional when productive rearrangements were above 56.7%, and segregating when the standard deviation between donors exceeded 5%. A statistical classification framework was developed to diagnose cytomegalovirus status using the catalog of TCR beta chain sequences. In a later analysis, TCR nucleotide sequences were compared against IMGT/GENE-DB human TR gene sequences so that V and J genes could be assigned. In a later analysis, CDR3 sequences and most-parsimonious VDJ recombination scenarios were assigned using the TCRdist pipeline. In a later analysis, each TCR beta chain was defined by its CDR3 amino acid sequence together with its V-gene family, and reads lacking a unique V-gene family were excluded. To address suspected cross-contamination and a sequencing artifact, a later analysis removed some 620 highly shared, low-generation-probability nucleotide sequences. In a later analysis, a clonal expansion index was calculated for each public chain from normalized within-repertoire ranks of inferred template counts. Generation probabilities in a later analysis came from a VDJ recombination model fitted to out-of-frame rearrangements, and those results were checked against IGoR. In a later analysis, TCR-TCR, TCR-HLA and TCR-CMV co-occurrence was scored with hypergeometric tests, and a repertoire-size bias correction was applied to TCR pairs. In a later analysis, false discovery rates were estimated by permuting HLA or CMV assignments 20 times. In a later analysis, co-occurring TCRs were grouped with DBSCAN, and TCRdist sequence similarity was added when clustering was performed within HLA-allele-positive subsets. Repertoires with fewer than 30,000 or more than 120,000 public chains, plus five repertoires with anomalous nucleotide sharing, were excluded from co-occurrence clustering. TCRdb carries this immuneACCESS record with in-frame sequences only. Its versions omit some clonotypes, under half of them owing to an unresolved V gene in the studies checked, with the rest unexplained. From that table come the V and J calls and clone size; the DNA was used to work out D and trimming. This sample's table has entries for 150,000 to 200,000 clones. The ten largest make up roughly 1.3% of the sample.

About this clone itself: This clone's antigen is unknown.

The cohort was made up of roughly 670 healthy bone marrow donors. At the time of sampling, every cohort member was nominally healthy, though immune exposures that went unrecorded were likely present. The donor was CMV seronegative and was included in the group of several hundred seronegative cohort members. A peripheral blood sample was collected from each donor, and TCR beta sequencing was performed on peripheral blood mononuclear cells. Genomic DNA extraction from the blood cell samples was performed with the Qiagen DNeasy Blood Extraction Kit. Material: PBMCs. The receptor was derived from a woman aged 55-75 years in good health and CMV-seronegative.

The CDR3: CASSAGENTEAFF. Read as DNA, the sequence is TGTGCCAGCAGCGCCGGTGAGAACACTGAAGCTTTCTTT. This chain is built from TRBV9 and TRBJ1-1; no confident D gene assignment can be made. V drops 3 bases and J drops 1 base, leaving 7 bases in between. For CDR1 and CDR2, the germline V gene lists SGDLS and YYNGEE. The CDR3 covers 13 residues, taking in both the cysteine and the phenylalanine. The entry retains the CDR3 DNA only, 39 bases that are in frame from base 1.